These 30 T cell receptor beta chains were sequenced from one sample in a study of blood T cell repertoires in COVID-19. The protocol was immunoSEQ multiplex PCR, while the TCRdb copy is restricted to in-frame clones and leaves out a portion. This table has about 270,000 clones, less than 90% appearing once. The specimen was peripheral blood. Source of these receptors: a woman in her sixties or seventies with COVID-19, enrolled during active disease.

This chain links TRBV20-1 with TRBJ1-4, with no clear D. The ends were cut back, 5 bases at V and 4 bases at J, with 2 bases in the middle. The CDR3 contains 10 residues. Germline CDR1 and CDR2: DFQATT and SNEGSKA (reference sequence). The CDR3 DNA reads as TGCAGTGCTTATAATGAAAAACTGTTTTTT. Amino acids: CSAYNEKLFF.

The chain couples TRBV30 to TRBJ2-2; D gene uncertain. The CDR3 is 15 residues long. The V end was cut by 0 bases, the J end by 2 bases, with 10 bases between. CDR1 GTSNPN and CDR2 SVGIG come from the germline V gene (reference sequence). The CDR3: CAWSVLQLNTGELFF. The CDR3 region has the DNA TGTGCCTGGAGTGTTTTACAGCTCAACACCGGGGAGCTGTTTTTT.

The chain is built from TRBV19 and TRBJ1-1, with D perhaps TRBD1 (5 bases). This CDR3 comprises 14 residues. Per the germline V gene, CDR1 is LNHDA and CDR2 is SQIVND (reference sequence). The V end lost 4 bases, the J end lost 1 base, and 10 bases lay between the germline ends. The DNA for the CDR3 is TGTGCCAGTAGTAGCAGACAGAGGAACACTGAAGCTTTCTTT. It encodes CASSSRQRNTEAFF.

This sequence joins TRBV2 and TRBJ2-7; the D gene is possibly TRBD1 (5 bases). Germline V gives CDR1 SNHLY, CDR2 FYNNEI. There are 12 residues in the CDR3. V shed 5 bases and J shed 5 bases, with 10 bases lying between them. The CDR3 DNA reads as TGTGCCAGCAGTCTAGGACAAAACGAGCAGTACTTC. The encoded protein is CASSLGQNEQYF.

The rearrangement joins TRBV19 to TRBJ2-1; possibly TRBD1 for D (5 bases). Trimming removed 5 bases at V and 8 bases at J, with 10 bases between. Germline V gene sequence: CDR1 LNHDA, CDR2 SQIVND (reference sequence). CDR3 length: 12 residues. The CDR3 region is CASSPRGDEQFF. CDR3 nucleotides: TGTGCCAGTAGTCCAAGGGGTGATGAGCAGTTCTTC.

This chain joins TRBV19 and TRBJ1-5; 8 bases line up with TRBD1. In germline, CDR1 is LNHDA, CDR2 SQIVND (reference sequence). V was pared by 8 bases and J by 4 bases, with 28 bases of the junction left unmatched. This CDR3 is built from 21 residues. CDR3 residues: CASQRNRGGTGRFLGNQPQHF. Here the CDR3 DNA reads TGTGCCAGTCAGCGGAACCGGGGCGGGACAGGTAGATTCTTGGGGAATCAGCCCCAGCATTTT.

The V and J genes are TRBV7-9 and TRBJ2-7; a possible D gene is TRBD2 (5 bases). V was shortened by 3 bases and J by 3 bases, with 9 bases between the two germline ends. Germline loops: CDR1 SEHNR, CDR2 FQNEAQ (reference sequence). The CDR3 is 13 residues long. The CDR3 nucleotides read TGTGCCAGCAGCTTTTTTGCGGGCTACGAGCAGTACTTC. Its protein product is CASSFFAGYEQYF.

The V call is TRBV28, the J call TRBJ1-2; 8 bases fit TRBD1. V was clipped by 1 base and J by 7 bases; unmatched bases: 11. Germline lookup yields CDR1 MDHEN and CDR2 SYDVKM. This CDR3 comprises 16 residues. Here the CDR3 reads CASSLSPTGGAPGYTF. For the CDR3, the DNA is TGTGCCAGCAGTTTATCCCCCACAGGGGGAGCCCCTGGCTACACCTTC.

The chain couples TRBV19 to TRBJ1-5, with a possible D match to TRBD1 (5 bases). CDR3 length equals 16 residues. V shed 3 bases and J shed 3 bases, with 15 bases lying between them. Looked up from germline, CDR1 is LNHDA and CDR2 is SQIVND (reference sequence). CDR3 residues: CASSIRPQQVNQPQHF. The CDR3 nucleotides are TGTGCCAGTAGTATCCGGCCACAACAGGTCAATCAGCCCCAGCATTTT.

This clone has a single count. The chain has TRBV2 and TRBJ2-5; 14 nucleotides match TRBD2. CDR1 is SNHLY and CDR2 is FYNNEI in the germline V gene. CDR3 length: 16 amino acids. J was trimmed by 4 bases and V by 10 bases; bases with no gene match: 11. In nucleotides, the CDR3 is TGTGCCACCCGACTAGCGGGGGGGCGTTCGGGAGAGACCCAGTACTTC. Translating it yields CATRLAGGRSGETQYF. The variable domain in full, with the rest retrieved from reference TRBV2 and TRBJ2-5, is EPEVTQTPSHQVTQMGQEVILRCVPISNHLYFYWYRQILGQKVEFLVSFYNNEISEKSEIFDDQFSVERPDGSNFTLKIRSTKLEDSAMYFCATRLAGGRSGETQYFGPGTRLLVL.

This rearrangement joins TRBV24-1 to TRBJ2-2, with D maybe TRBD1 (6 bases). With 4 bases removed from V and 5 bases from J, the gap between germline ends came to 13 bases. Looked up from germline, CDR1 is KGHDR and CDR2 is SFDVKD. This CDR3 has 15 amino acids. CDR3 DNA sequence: TGTGCCACCAGTGACAGCTTACAGGGAACCGGGGAGCTGTTTTTT. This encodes CATSDSLQGTGELFF.

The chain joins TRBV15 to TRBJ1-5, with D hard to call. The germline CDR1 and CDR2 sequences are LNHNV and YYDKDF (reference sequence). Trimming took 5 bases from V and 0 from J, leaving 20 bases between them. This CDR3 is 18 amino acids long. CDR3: CATSPRPRRSYSNQPQHF. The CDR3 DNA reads TGTGCCACCAGCCCTCGGCCCCGGAGGTCGTATAGCAATCAGCCCCAGCATTTT.

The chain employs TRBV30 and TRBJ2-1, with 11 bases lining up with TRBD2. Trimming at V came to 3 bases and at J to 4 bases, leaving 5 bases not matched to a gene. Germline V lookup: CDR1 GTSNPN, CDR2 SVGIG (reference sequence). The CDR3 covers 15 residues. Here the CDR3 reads CAWRLAGGQYNEQFF. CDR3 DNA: TGTGCCTGGAGGTTAGCGGGGGGGCAATACAATGAGCAGTTCTTC.

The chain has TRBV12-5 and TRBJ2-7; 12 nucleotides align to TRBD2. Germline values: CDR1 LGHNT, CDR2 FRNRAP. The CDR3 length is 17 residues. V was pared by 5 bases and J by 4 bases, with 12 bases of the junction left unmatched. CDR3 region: CASGTTLLAGGLYEQYF. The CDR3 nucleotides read TGTGCTAGTGGTACAACACTACTAGCGGGGGGCTTATACGAGCAGTACTTC.

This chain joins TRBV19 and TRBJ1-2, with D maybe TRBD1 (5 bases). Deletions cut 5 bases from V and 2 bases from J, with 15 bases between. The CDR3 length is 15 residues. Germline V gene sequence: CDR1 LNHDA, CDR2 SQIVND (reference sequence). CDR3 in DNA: TGTGCCAGTAGTCTGCCGGCAGGGTCAAACTATGGCTACACCTTC. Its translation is CASSLPAGSNYGYTF. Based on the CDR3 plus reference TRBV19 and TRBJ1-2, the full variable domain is DGGITQSPKYLFRKEGQNVTLSCEQNLNHDAMYWYRQDPGQGLRLIYYSQIVNDFQKGDIAEGYSVSREKKESFPLTVTSAQKNPTAFYLCASSLPAGSNYGYTFGSGTRLTVV.

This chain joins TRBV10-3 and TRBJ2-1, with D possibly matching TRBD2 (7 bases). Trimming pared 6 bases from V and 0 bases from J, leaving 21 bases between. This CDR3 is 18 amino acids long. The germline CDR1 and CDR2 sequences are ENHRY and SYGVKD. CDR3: CAIRGGAGAQSSYNEQFF. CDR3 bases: TGTGCCATCAGGGGAGGGGCGGGGGCCCAAAGCTCCTACAATGAGCAGTTCTTC.

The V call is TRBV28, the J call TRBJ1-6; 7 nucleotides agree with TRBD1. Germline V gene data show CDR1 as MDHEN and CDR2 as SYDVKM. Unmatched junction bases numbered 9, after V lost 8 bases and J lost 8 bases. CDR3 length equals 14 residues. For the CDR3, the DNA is TGTGCCAGCGGGGGGCGACAGGGACATTCACCCCTCCACTTT. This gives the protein CASGGRQGHSPLHF.

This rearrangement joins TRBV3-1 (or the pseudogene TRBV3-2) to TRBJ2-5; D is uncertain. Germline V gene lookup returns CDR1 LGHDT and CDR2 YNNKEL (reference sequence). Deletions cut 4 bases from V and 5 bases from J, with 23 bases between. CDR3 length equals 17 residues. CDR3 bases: TGTGCCAGCAGCCCCCCCCCGATGGTTAGCTCTAGGGAGACCCAGTACTTC. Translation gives CASSPPPMVSSRETQYF.

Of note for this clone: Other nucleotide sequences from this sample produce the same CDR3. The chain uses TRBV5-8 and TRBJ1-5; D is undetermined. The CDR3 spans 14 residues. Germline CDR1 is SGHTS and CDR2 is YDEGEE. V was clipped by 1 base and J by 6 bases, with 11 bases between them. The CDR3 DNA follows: TGTGCCAGCAGCTTGTCCCCTCCAGGTCAGCCCCAGCATTTT. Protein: CASSLSPPGQPQHF.

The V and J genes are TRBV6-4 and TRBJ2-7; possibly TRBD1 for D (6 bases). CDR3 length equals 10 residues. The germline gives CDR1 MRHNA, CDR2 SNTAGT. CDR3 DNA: TGTGCCAGCAGTGTCCGTAGACAGGTGGTC. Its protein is CASSVRRQVV.

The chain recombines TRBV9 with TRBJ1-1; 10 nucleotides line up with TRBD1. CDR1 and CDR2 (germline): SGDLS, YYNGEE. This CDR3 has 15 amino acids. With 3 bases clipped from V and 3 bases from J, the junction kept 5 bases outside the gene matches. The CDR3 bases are TGTGCCAGCAGCGGAGGGACAGGGGCGGACACTGAAGCTTTCTTT. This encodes CASSGGTGADTEAFF.

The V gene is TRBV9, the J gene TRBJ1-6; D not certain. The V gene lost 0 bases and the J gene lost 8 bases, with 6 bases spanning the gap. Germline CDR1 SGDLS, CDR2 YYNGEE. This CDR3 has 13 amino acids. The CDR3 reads CASSVASDSPLHF. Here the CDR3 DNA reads TGTGCCAGCAGCGTAGCGTCCGATTCACCCCTCCACTTT.

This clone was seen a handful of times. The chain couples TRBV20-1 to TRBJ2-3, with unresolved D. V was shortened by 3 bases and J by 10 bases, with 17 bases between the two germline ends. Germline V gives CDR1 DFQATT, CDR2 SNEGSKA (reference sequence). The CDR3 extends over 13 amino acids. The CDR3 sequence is CSASPGRKMSQYF. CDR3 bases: TGCAGTGCTAGTCCCGGTCGAAAGATGTCGCAGTATTTT.

The chain's CDR3 is CSATGGYGYTF. For the CDR3, the DNA is TGCAGTGCGACCGGGGGGTATGGCTACACCTTC. The rearrangement uses TRBV20-1 and TRBJ1-2, with a possible D match to TRBD1 (5 bases). V was trimmed by 6 bases and J by 5 bases, leaving 10 bases between them. The CDR3 has 11 amino acids. Germline CDR1 is DFQATT and CDR2 is SNEGSKA (reference sequence).

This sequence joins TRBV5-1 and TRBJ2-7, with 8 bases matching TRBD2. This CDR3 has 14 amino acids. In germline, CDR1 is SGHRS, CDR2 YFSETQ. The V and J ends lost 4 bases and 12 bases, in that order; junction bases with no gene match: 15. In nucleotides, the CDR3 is TGCGCCAGCAGCCCCGGGGGAGCGGGGGAGGTTTTGTACTTC. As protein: CASSPGGAGEVLYF.

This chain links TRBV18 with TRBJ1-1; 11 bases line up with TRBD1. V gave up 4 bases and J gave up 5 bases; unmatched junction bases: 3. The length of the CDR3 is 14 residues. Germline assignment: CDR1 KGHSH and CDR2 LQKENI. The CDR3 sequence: CASSRDRGNTEAFF. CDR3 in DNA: TGTGCCAGCTCACGGGACAGGGGGAATACTGAAGCTTTCTTT.

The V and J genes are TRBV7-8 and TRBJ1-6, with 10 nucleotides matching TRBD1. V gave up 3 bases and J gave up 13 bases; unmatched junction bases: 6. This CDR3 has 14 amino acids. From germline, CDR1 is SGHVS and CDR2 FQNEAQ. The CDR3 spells CASSFGTGERPLHF. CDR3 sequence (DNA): TGTGCCAGCAGCTTTGGGACAGGGGAGAGGCCCCTCCACTTT. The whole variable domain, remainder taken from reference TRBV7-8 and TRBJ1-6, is GAGVSQSPRYKVAKRGQDVALRCDPISGHVSLFWYQQALGQGPEFLTYFQNEAQLDKSGLPSDRFFAERPEGSVSTLKIQRTQQEDSAVYLCASSFGTGERPLHFGNGTRLTVT.

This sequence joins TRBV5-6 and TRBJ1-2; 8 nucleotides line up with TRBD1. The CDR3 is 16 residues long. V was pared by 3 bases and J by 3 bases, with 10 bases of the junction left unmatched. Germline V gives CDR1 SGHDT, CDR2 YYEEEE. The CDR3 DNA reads TGTGCCAGCAGCTGGGCCCGACAGGGGAACGACTATGGCTACACCTTC. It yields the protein CASSWARQGNDYGYTF. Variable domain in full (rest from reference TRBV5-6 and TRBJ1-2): DAGVTQSPTHLIKTRGQQVTLRCSPKSGHDTVSWYQQALGQGPQFIFQYYEEEERQRGNFPDRFSGHQFPNYSSELNVNALLLGDSALYLCASSWARQGNDYGYTFGSGTRLTVV.

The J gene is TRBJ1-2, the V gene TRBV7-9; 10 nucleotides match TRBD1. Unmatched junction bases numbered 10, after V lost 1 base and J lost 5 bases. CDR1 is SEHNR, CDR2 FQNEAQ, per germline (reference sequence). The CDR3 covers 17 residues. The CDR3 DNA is TGTGCCAGCAGCTTAGACGGGACAGGGGAAGAACTTTATGGCTACACCTTC. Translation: CASSLDGTGEELYGYTF.

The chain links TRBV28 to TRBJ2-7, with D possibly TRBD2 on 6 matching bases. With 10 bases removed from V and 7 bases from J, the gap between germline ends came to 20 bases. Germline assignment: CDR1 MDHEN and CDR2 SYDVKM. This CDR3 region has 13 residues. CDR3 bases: TGTGCCAACGGACCGGGACGGGGGAGAGAGCAGTACTTC. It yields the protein CANGPGRGREQYF.